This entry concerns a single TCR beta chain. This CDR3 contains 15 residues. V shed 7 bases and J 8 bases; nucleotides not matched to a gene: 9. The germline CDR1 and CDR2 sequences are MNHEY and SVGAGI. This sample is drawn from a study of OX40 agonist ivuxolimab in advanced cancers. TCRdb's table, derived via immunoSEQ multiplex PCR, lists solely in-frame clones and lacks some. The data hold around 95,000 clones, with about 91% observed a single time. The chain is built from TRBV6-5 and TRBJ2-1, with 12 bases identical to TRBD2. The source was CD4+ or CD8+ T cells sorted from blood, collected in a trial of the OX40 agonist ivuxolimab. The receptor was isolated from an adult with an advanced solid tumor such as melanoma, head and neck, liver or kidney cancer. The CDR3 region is CASNPRTSGNDEQFF. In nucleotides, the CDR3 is TGTGCCAGCAATCCCCGGACTAGCGGGAACGATGAGCAGTTCTTC.